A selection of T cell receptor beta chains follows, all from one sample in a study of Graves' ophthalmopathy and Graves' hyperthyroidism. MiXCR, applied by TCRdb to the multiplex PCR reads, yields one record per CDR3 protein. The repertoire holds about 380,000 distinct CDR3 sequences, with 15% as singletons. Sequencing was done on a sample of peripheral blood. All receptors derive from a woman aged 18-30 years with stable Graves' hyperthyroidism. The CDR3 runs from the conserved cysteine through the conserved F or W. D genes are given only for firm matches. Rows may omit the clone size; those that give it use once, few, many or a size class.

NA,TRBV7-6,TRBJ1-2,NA,TGTGCCAGCAGCTCGAACGTCGGAGGCTACACCTTC,CASSSNVGGYTF
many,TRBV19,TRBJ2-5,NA,TGTGCCAGTAGTATTTTCGGGACAAAAGAGACCCAGTACTTC,CASSIFGTKETQYF
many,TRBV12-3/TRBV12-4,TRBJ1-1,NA,TGTGCCAGCCATGGGAGGAATCAGAACACTGAAGCTTTCTTT,CASHGRNQNTEAFF
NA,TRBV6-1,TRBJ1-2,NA,TGTGCCAGCAGCCCCAAGGCAGACCGTCCCACCTTC,CASSPKADRPTF
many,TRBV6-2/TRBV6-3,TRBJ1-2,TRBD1,TGTGCCAGCAGTTACCAACAGGGGCTCTATGGCTACACCTTC,CASSYQQGLYGYTF
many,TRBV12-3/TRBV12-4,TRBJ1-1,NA,TGTGCCAGCAGCCCCCGCCGGAGGGGGGGAACTTTCTTT,CASSPRRRGGTFF
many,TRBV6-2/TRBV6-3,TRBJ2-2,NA,TGTGCCAGCAGTTACCCCCCCGGGACACCAAACACCGGGGAGCTGTTTTTT,CASSYPPGTPNTGELFF
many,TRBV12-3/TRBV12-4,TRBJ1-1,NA,TGTGCCAGCAGCGGTGGGTACGCTGAAGCTTTCTTT,CASSGGYAEAFF
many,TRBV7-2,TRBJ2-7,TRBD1,TGTGCCAGCAGCTTAGAAAGGGGGCCAATTTACGAGCAGTACTTC,CASSLERGPIYEQYF
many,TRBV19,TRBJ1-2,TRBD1,TGTGCCAGTAGTATTGACAGGGTCCATGGCTACACCTTC,CASSIDRVHGYTF
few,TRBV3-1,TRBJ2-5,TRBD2,TGTGCCAGCAGCCAAGAGCGGCGACTAGCGGGGCGGCTAGAGACCCAGTACTTC,CASSQERRLAGRLETQYF
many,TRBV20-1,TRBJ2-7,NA,TGCAGTGCTAGAAATGGCCCTGGGGGCTCCTACGAGCAGTACTTC,CSARNGPGGSYEQYF
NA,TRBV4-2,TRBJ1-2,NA,TGTGCCAGCAGCCAAGAAAGTGACGGGGCGGATGGCTACACCTTC,CASSQESDGADGYTF
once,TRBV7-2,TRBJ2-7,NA,TGTGCCAGCAGCTTTACTCTGACTAACTACGAGCAGTACTTC,CASSFTLTNYEQYF
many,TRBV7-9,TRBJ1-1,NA,TGTGCCAGCATTGGATATCCACAACCGTGGGCTTTCTTT,CASIGYPQPWAFF
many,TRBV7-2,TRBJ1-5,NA,TGTGCCAGCAGCTTAGCCATAGGGTCGGTGCAGCCCCAGCATTTT,CASSLAIGSVQPQHF
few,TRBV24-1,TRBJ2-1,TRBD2,TGTGCCACCAGTGATTTGAGTAGCGGGGGGTTCGATGAGCAGTTCTTC,CATSDLSSGGFDEQFF
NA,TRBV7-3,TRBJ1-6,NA,TGTGCCAGCAGCGAACAAAGCACAGGGAATTCACCCCTCCACTTT,CASSEQSTGNSPLHF
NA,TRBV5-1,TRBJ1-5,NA,TGCGCCAGCAGCCCAGGACAGTCTACCAATCAGCCCCAGCATTTT,CASSPGQSTNQPQHF
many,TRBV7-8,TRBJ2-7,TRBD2,TGTGCCAGCAGCTTAGGGGGTAGACTAGCGGGGGGGTACGAGCAGTACTTC,CASSLGGRLAGGYEQYF
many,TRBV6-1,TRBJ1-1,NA,TGTGCCGGCAGTGAATTTGGGGAGTTGAACACTGAAGCTTTCTTT,CAGSEFGELNTEAFF
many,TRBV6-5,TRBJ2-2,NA,TGCGCCAGCAGCTCGGGACAGAACACCGGGGAGCTGTTTTTT,CASSSGQNTGELFF
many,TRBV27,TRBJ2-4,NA,TGTGCCAGCAGTTCCGGGCCCGCCCGGGGAAACATTCAGTACTTC,CASSSGPARGNIQYF
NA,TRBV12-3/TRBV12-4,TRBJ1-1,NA,TGTGCCAGCAGTTTTTGGGGCTTCGAGGTCACTGAAGCTTTCTTT,CASSFWGFEVTEAFF
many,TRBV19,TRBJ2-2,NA,TGTGCCAGTAGTCTGCGACAGGCCCGAATGGCCACCGGGGAGCTGTTTTTT,CASSLRQARMATGELFF
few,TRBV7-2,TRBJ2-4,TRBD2,TGTGCCAGCACCCGACTAGCGGGGGGGGGCATTCAGTACTTC,CASTRLAGGGIQYF
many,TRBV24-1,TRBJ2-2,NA,TGTGCCACCGCAGTTGACACCGGGGAGCTGTTTTTT,CATAVDTGELFF
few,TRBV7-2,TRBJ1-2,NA,TGTGCCAGCAGCCCCTCCTCGGTTAACTATGGCTACACCTTC,CASSPSSVNYGYTF
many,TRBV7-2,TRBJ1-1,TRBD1,TGTGCCAGCAGCCCTCATCAGGGGGCGGATGAAGCTTTCTTT,CASSPHQGADEAFF
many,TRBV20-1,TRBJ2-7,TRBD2,TGCAGTGCTAGGAGGCCGACTAGCAACCCCTACGAGCAGTACTTC,CSARRPTSNPYEQYF
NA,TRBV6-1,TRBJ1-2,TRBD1,TGTGCCAGCAGCGAACTCGGGACAGGGGCTAACTATGGCTACACCTTC,CASSELGTGANYGYTF
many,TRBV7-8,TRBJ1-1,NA,TGTGCCAGCAGCCCGGACAGAATGAGGGAGAGGGGCTATGAAGCTTTCTTT,CASSPDRMRERGYEAFF
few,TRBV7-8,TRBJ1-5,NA,TGTGCCAGCAGCTTATCCACAGGGAACGGCCAGCCCCAGCATTTT,CASSLSTGNGQPQHF
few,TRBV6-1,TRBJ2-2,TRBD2,TGTGCCAGCAGTGATTATAGCGGGGGGGCCGGGGAGCTGTTTTTT,CASSDYSGGAGELFF
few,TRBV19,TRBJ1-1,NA,TGTGCCACCCACCGCCCAGGGTCTCTAGAAGCTTTCTTT,CATHRPGSLEAFF
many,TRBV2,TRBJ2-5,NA,TGTGCCAGCAGTGAAGTGGCGGAGACCCAGTACTTC,CASSEVAETQYF
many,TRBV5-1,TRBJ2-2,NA,TGCGCCAGCAGCTTGCACCCGGCAGGGGTCGATGGTACCGGGGAGCTGTTTTTT,CASSLHPAGVDGTGELFF
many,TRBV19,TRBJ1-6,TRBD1,TGTGCCAGTGAACAGGGGAATTCACCCCTCCACTTT,CASEQGNSPLHF
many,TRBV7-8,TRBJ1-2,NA,TGTGCCAGCAGCTTAACGAGGGCTGCTAACTATGGCTACACCTTC,CASSLTRAANYGYTF
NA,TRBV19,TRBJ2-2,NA,TGTGCCAGTAGTAGGGCAGGGAATATAGACGGGGAGCTGTTTTTT,CASSRAGNIDGELFF
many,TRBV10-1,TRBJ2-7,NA,TGCGCCAGCAGTTCCACCGAGCCGCCCTACGAGCAGTACTTC,CASSSTEPPYEQYF
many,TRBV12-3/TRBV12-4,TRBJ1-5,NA,TGTGCCAGCAGTTCCCGACGGACTAATAGCAATCAGCCCCAGCATTTT,CASSSRRTNSNQPQHF
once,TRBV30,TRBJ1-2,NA,TGTGCCTGGACATTGTTCGAGGAGGGCTACACCTTC,CAWTLFEEGYTF
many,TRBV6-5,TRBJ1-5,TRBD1,TGTGCCAGCAGACGCAAAACAGGGGGGAGACAGCCCCAGCATTTT,CASRRKTGGRQPQHF
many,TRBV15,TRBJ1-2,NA,TGTGCCACCACCCGGGACAAAAACTATGGCTACACCTTC,CATTRDKNYGYTF
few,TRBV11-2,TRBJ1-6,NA,TGTGCCAGCAGCTTAGAATCAGGGAAGAATTCACCCCTCCACTTT,CASSLESGKNSPLHF
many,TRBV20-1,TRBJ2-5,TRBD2,TGCAGTGCTAGAGATAGCGCTAGCGGGGGGGCCGGGGAGACCCAGTACTTC,CSARDSASGGAGETQYF
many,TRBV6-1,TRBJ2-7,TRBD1,TGTGCCAGCAGGAGGACAGGGGACTACGAGCAGTACTTC,CASRRTGDYEQYF
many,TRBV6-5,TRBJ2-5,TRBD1,TGTGCCAGCAGTTACGCGACAGGGGCCCAGTACTTC,CASSYATGAQYF
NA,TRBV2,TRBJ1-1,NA,TGTGCCAGTGGGGAAAGGGTAGACACTGAAGCTTTCTTT,CASGERVDTEAFF
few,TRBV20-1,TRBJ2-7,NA,TGCAGTGCCCGGAGGGTGGCCTACGAGCAGTACTTC,CSARRVAYEQYF
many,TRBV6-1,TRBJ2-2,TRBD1,TGTGCCAGCAGTGATGGGTCGACAGGGACGAACACCGGGGAGCTGTTTTTT,CASSDGSTGTNTGELFF
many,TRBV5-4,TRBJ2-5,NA,TGTGCCAGCAGCTCTGCGAGCGATAGACCCAGGTTCTGGTACTTC,CASSSASDRPRFWYF
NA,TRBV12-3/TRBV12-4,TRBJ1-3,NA,TGTGCCAGCAGTTTAACCGCCGGCCACTCTGGAAACACCATATATTTT,CASSLTAGHSGNTIYF
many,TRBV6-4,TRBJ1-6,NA,TGTGCCAGCAGTGACGGATTCCCGGGGGTGAGGTCCTATAATTCACCCCTCCACTTT,CASSDGFPGVRSYNSPLHF